This TCR beta chain originates from a study of blood T cell repertoires in COVID-19. Across the study: The samples span acute and convalescent COVID-19 from the United States, Italy and Spain.

Original methodology: Amplification with reference gene primers provided the estimates of nucleated cell counts. Libraries were prepared by immunoSEQ multiplex PCR; TCRdb keeps only in-frame clonotypes and omits some of them. V, J and clone size reflect that table, while D and trimming were determined from the DNA. The sample has a few hundred thousand clones; approximately 83% are singletons. Grouping used clinical history reported by participants in a survey and questionnaire. Recovered status in Cohort 3 required two negative PCRs, clearance, or symptom resolution. This clone was counted only a few times. Looked up from germline, CDR1 is SQVTM and CDR2 is ANQGSEA. V was clipped by 5 bases and J by 1 base, with 8 bases between them. This CDR3 contains 12 residues.

This chain connects TRBV29-1 to TRBJ1-2; D gene ambiguous. Sequencing was done on a sample of PBMCs or T cells enriched from blood (not recorded which). This clonotype originated in a woman younger than 45 who had recovered from COVID-19. The CDR3 DNA reads TGCAGCGTTAAGTCTAATAACTATGGCTACACCTTC. It encodes CSVKSNNYGYTF. The entire variable domain, with the rest obtained from reference TRBV29-1 and TRBJ1-2, is as follows: SAVISQKPSRDICQRGTSLTIQCQVDSQVTMMFWYRQQPGQSLTLIATANQGSEATYESGFVIDKFPISRPNLTFSTLTVSNMSPEDSSIYLCSVKSNNYGYTFGSGTRLTVV.